These 19 T cell receptor beta chains were all obtained from the same sample, sequenced in a study of T-cell reconstitution after alpha-beta-depleted transplantation in children. These receptors have no identified antigens. Researchers prepared the TCRbeta library using unique molecular identifiers, the study reports. TCRdb used MiXCR to reprocess the PCR reads, holding one entry per CDR3 protein. The sample shows hundreds of thousands of distinct CDR3 sequences, roughly 7.8% of them seen only once. The study's findings and limits: T-cell counts and diversity were attributed mostly to newly produced T cells one year after transplant.

This material consisted of peripheral blood, taken 360 days after TCRalphabeta/CD19-depleted stem cell transplant. Receptor source: a female patient between 2 and 15 years old who had a stem cell transplant for Fanconi anemia, so the T cells may come from the graft donor.

The chain couples TRBV2 to TRBJ1-2; TRBD1 is a possible D gene (5 bases). Trimming took 2 bases from V and 4 from J, leaving 14 bases between them. The germline V gene encodes CDR1 SNHLY and CDR2 FYNNEI. This CDR3 spans 15 amino acids. DNA for the CDR3: TGTGCCAGCAGTGAACAAGGGGCCGGGACCTATGGCTACACCTTC. Translated: CASSEQGAGTYGYTF.

This clonotype was picked up many times. The rearrangement joins TRBV5-6 to TRBJ2-1; 12 bases align to TRBD2. The V segment lost 0 bases and the J segment 8 bases; nucleotides outside the gene matches: 6. The V gene's germline CDR1 is SGHDT and CDR2 YYEEEE. CDR3 length equals 16 residues. CDR3 sequence: CASSLGRLAGVDEQFF. The DNA of the CDR3 is TGTGCCAGCAGCTTGGGACGACTAGCGGGAGTGGATGAGCAGTTCTTC.

This clonotype has a handful of counts. This chain connects TRBV27 to TRBJ2-7; D is possibly TRBD1 (7 bases). The CDR3 has 12 amino acids. V lost 10 bases, J lost 3 bases, and 13 bases lay in between. The V gene's germline CDR1 is MNHEY and CDR2 SMNVEV (reference sequence). The CDR3 spells CATRGEYYEQYF. CDR3 nucleotides: TGTGCCACCAGGGGGGAATACTACGAGCAGTACTTC.

This clonotype has just a few counts. The rearrangement uses TRBV20-1 and TRBJ1-4; perhaps TRBD1 as D (6 bases). V was trimmed by 6 bases and J by 7 bases, leaving 18 bases between them. CDR1 is DFQATT, CDR2 SNEGSKA, per germline (reference sequence). This CDR3 has 14 amino acids. The CDR3 sequence: CSADLQGGGEKLFF. CDR3 nucleotides: TGCAGTGCCGATCTACAGGGTGGGGGTGAAAAACTGTTTTTT.

This clonotype was seen more than once but under ten times. The V gene is TRBV4-3, the J gene TRBJ1-4, with D tentatively TRBD1 (5 bases). The CDR3 consists of 16 residues. Germline values: CDR1 LGHNA, CDR2 YSLEER. V was clipped by 4 bases and J by 5 bases, with 17 bases between them. The CDR3 protein is CASSRVRSRGNEKLFF. The CDR3 DNA sequence: TGCGCCAGCAGCCGCGTTCGGAGCCGGGGGAATGAAAAACTGTTTTTT.

This clonotype occurred many times. V and J are TRBV2 and TRBJ1-1; no clear D. The V end was cut by 4 bases, the J end by 4 bases, with 13 bases between. CDR1 SNHLY and CDR2 FYNNEI come from the germline V gene. CDR3 length: 14 amino acids. The CDR3 coding sequence is TGTGCCAGCAGTGCCCTTTTGAGCGGCACTGAAGCTTTCTTT. Its translation: CASSALLSGTEAFF.

This clonotype was detected ten times or more. The J gene is TRBJ2-7, the V gene TRBV20-1; 10 bases match TRBD2. From germline, CDR1 is DFQATT and CDR2 SNEGSKA (reference sequence). The CDR3 consists of 16 residues. Losses at the gene ends were 3 bases for V and 2 bases for J; bases not matched to a gene: 10. The CDR3 nucleotides read TGCAGTGCTAGCCTTACCATTAGCGGGAGGACCTACGAGCAGTACTTC. It is translated as CSASLTISGRTYEQYF.

Only a few counts were recorded for this clonotype. The chain has TRBV6-1 and TRBJ2-5, with no clear D. CDR1 MNHNS and CDR2 SASEGT come from the germline V gene. V gave up 6 bases and J gave up 1 base, with 12 bases separating them. This CDR3 spans 14 amino acids. CDR3 sequence (DNA): TGTGCCAGCAGGCCCCTGGGATCCCAAGAGACCCAGTACTTC. This translates into CASRPLGSQETQYF.

This clonotype was observed at least ten times. V is TRBV28 and J is TRBJ1-5; tentatively, D is TRBD1 (5 bases). The CDR3 sequence is 14 residues long. The V and J ends lost 10 bases and 0 bases respectively, with 13 bases between them. Per the germline V gene, CDR1 is MDHEN and CDR2 is SYDVKM. The CDR3 DNA reads as TGTGCCATCCAGGGAATGTATAGCAATCAGCCCCAGCATTTT. This encodes CAIQGMYSNQPQHF.

This clonotype turned up a few times. Written as DNA, the CDR3 is TGTGCCATCAGAGATAGGACTAGCGGGGGGGCCGGCTCCTACGAGCAGTACTTC. It specifies CAIRDRTSGGAGSYEQYF. V and J are TRBV10-3 and TRBJ2-7; 15 positions match TRBD2. Germline lookup yields CDR1 ENHRY and CDR2 SYGVKD. The CDR3 extends over 18 amino acids. With V trimmed by 6 bases and J by 0 bases, 9 bases remained unmatched.

The rearrangement uses TRBV5-1 and TRBJ2-5; D gene ambiguous. V lost 6 bases and J 4 bases, leaving 10 bases between the germline ends. CDR3 size: 12 residues. The V gene's germline CDR1 is SGHRS and CDR2 YFSETQ. This chain's CDR3 is CASTLKGETQYF. The CDR3, as DNA: TGCGCCAGCACTCTAAAGGGAGAGACCCAGTACTTC.

This clonotype was seen repeatedly, ten times or more. The chain recombines TRBV4-3 with TRBJ2-2, with a possible D match to TRBD1 (5 bases). The CDR3 extends over 15 amino acids. CDR1 is LGHNA, CDR2 YSLEER, per germline. Trimming shortened V by 2 bases and J by 6 bases, and 13 bases separated the two germline ends. CDR3 amino acids: CASSQIKGSSGELFF. The CDR3 DNA follows: TGCGCCAGCAGCCAAATTAAGGGGTCCTCCGGGGAGCTGTTTTTT.

This clonotype was recorded at least ten times. The rearrangement uses TRBV20-1 and TRBJ1-1; D not certain. V gave up 0 bases and J gave up 0 bases, with 17 bases separating them. The CDR3 extends over 17 amino acids. In germline, CDR1 is DFQATT, CDR2 SNEGSKA (reference sequence). The CDR3 loop is CSARDGTRPRMNTEAFF. DNA for the CDR3: TGCAGTGCTAGAGATGGTACCCGGCCACGAATGAACACTGAAGCTTTCTTT.

This clonotype appeared many times. The V and J genes are TRBV4-2 and TRBJ2-7; possible D gene TRBD2, 6 bases. CDR1 is LGHNA and CDR2 is YNFKEQ in the germline V gene. The CDR3 has 13 residues. The V end lost 6 bases, the J end lost 0 bases, and 9 bases lay between the germline ends. CDR3 protein: CASRPGDSYEQYF. CDR3 in DNA: TGTGCCAGCAGACCGGGAGACTCCTACGAGCAGTACTTC.

This clonotype was recorded at least ten times. The chain uses TRBV5-1 and TRBJ2-3, with 15 nucleotides matching TRBD2. Germline CDR1 reads SGHRS; CDR2 reads YFSETQ. The CDR3 totals 18 residues. With 7 bases clipped from V and 1 base from J, the junction kept 10 bases outside the gene matches. The CDR3 spells CASGTGTSGGSGTDTQYF. CDR3 DNA: TGCGCCAGCGGAACCGGGACTAGCGGGGGGAGTGGCACAGATACGCAGTATTTT. Variable domain in full (rest from reference TRBV5-1 and TRBJ2-3): KAGVTQTPRYLIKTRGQQVTLSCSPISGHRSVSWYQQTPGQGLQFLFEYFSETQRNKGNFPGRFSGRQFSNSRSEMNVSTLELGDSALYLCASGTGTSGGSGTDTQYFGPGTRLTVL.

At least ten counts were recorded for this clonotype. This sequence joins TRBV9 and TRBJ2-1; a possible D gene is TRBD1 (6 bases). Trimming stripped 5 bases from V and 3 bases from J, with 12 bases between. The V gene's germline CDR1 is SGDLS and CDR2 YYNGEE. The CDR3 runs to 14 residues. This CDR3 reads CASSYKGDYNEQFF. In DNA, the CDR3 is TGTGCCAGCAGTTATAAGGGGGACTACAATGAGCAGTTCTTC.

This clonotype was seen a handful of times. The chain links TRBV15 to TRBJ2-2, with D maybe TRBD1 (5 bases). CDR1 and CDR2 (germline): LNHNV, YYDKDF (reference sequence). Trimming left V 3 bases short and J 10 bases short, with 18 bases between. The CDR3 is made up of 15 amino acids. The CDR3 protein is CATSRVPGQPKELFF. CDR3 bases: TGTGCCACCAGCAGGGTCCCCGGACAACCGAAGGAGCTGTTTTTT. The entire variable domain, with the rest obtained from reference TRBV15 and TRBJ2-2, is as follows: DAMVIQNPRYQVTQFGKPVTLSCSQTLNHNVMYWYQQKSSQAPKLLFHYYDKDFNNEADTPDNFQSRRPNTSFCFLDIRSPGLGDTAMYLCATSRVPGQPKELFFGEGSRLTVL.

Many counts were recorded for this clonotype. The chain is built from TRBV20-1 and TRBJ1-1, with a tentative D call TRBD1 (5 bases). Germline V gene data show CDR1 as DFQATT and CDR2 as SNEGSKA (reference sequence). V was pared by 3 bases and J by 11 bases, with 28 bases between. The CDR3 runs to 16 residues. The CDR3 region is CSASELGTTVLSGAFF. As DNA, the CDR3 is TGCAGTGCTAGCGAGCTCGGGACGACCGTTCTAAGCGGGGCTTTCTTT.

This clonotype was detected ten times or more. The V gene is TRBV6-5, the J gene TRBJ2-3; 10 bases are shared with TRBD2. The CDR3 spans 17 residues. V was clipped by 4 bases and J by 0 bases; unmatched bases: 7. From germline, CDR1 is MNHEY and CDR2 SVGAGI. CDR3 in amino acids: CASSWASGGPSTDTQYF. The CDR3, as DNA: TGTGCCAGCAGTTGGGCTAGCGGGGGCCCTAGCACAGATACGCAGTATTTT.